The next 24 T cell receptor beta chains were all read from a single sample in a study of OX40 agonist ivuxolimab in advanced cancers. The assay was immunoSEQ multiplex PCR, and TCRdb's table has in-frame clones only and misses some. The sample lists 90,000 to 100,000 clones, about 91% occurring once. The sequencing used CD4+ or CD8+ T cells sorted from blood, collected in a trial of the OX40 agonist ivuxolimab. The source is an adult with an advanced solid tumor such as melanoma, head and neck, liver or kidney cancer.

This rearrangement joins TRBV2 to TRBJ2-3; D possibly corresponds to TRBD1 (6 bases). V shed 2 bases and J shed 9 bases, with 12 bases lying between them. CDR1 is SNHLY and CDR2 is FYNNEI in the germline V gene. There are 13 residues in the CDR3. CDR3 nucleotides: TGTGCCAGCAGTGAAACGACAGGTCTAACGCAGTATTTT. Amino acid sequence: CASSETTGLTQYF.

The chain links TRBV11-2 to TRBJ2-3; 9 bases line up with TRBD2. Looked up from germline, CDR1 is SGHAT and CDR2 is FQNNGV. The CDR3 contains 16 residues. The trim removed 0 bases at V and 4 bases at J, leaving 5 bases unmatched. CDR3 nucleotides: TGTGCCAGCAGCTTAGATTTGCGGGAGGGGGCAGATACGCAGTATTTT. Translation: CASSLDLREGADTQYF. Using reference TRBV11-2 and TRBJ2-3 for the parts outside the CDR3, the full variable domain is EAGVAQSPRYKIIEKRQSVAFWCNPISGHATLYWYQQILGQGPKLLIQFQNNGVVDDSQLPKDRFSAERLKGVDSTLKIQPAKLEDSAVYLCASSLDLREGADTQYFGPGTRLTVL.

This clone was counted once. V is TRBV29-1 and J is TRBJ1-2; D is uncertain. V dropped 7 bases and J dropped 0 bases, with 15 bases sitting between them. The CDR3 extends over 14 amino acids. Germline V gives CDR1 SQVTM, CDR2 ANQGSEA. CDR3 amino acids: CSAWTAQTNYGYTF. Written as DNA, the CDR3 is TGCAGCGCATGGACCGCCCAAACTAACTATGGCTACACCTTC.

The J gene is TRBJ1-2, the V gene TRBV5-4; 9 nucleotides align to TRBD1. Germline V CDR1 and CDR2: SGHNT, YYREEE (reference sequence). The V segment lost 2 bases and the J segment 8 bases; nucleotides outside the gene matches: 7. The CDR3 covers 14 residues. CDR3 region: CASSFWTGAGGYTF. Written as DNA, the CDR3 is TGTGCCAGCAGCTTTTGGACAGGGGCGGGAGGCTACACCTTC.

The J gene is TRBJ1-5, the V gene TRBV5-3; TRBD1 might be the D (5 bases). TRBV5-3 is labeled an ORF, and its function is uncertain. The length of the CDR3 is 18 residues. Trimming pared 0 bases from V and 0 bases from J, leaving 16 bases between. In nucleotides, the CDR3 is TGTGCCAGAAGCTTGGTGGGGCTTTGGCTCTATAGCAATCAGCCCCAGCATTTT. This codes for CARSLVGLWLYSNQPQHF.

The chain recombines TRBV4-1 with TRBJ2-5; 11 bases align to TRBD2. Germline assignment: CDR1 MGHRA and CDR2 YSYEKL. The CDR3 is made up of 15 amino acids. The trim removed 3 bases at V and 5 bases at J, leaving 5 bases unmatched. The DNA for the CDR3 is TGCGCCAGCAGCCATGGGACTAGCGGAGGGGAGACCCAGTACTTC. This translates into CASSHGTSGGETQYF.

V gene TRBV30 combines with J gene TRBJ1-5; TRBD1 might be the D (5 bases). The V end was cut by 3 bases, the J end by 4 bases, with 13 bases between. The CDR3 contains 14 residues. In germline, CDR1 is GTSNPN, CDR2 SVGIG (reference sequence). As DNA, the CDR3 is TGTGCCTGGAGCGCCCTGGGGGGAAATCAGCCCCAGCATTTT. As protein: CAWSALGGNQPQHF. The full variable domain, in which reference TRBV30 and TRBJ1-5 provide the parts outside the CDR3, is SQTIHQWPATLVQPVGSPLSLECTVEGTSNPNLYWYRQAAGRGLQLLFYSVGIGQISSEVPQNLSASRPQDRQFILSSKKLLLSDSGFYLCAWSALGGNQPQHFGDGTRLSIL.

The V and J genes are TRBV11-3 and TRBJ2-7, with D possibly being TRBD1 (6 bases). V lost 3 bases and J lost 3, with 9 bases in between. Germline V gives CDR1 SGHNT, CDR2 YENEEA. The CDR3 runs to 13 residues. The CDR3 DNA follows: TGTGCCAGCAGCTTCGGACAGAGCTACGAGCAGTACTTC. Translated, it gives CASSFGQSYEQYF.

The CDR3: CASSWTSGSYNEQFF. CDR3 bases: TGTGCCAGCAGTTGGACTAGCGGGTCCTACAATGAGCAGTTCTTC. The chain employs TRBV2 and TRBJ2-1, with 11 bases aligning to TRBD2. The CDR3 contains 15 residues. CDR1 SNHLY and CDR2 FYNNEI come from the germline V gene. V was pared by 5 bases and J by 1 base, with 1 base of the junction left unmatched.

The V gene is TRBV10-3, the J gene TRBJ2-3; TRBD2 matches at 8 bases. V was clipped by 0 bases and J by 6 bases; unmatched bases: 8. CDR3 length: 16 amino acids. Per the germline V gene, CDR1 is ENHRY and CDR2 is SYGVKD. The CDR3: CAISESRREVMDTQYF. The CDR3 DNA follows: TGTGCCATCAGTGAGTCAAGGCGGGAGGTTATGGATACGCAGTATTTT.

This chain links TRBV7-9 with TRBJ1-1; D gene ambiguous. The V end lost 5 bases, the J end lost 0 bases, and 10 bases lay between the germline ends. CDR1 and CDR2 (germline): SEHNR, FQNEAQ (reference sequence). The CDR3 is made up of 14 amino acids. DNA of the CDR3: TGTGCCAGCAGCCCAACGATCGTGAACACTGAAGCTTTCTTT. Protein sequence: CASSPTIVNTEAFF.

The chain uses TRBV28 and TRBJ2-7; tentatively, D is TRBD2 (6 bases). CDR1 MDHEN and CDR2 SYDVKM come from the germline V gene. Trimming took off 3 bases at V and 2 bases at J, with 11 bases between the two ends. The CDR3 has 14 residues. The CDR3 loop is CASSFWGEAYEQYF. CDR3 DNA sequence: TGTGCCAGCAGTTTTTGGGGGGAGGCCTACGAGCAGTACTTC. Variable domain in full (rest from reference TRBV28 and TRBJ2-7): DVKVTQSSRYLVKRTGEKVFLECVQDMDHENMFWYRQDPGLGLRLIYFSYDVKMKEKGDIPEGYSVSREKKERFSLILESASTNQTSMYLCASSFWGEAYEQYFGPGTRLTVT.

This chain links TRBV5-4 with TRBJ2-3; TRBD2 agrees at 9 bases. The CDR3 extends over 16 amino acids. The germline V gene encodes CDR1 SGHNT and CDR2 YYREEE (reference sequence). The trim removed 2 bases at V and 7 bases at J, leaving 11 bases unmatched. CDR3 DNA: TGTGCCAGCAGCTTTGGTAGCGGGAGTGGGCGCAATACGCAGTATTTT. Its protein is CASSFGSGSGRNTQYF.

This chain's CDR3 is CASKSSAYYNEQFF. CDR3 in DNA: TGTGCCAGCAAGTCTAGCGCCTATTACAATGAGCAGTTCTTC. The chain is built from TRBV28 and TRBJ2-1, with D perhaps matching TRBD2 (6 bases). The V end was cut by 7 bases, the J end by 4 bases, with 14 bases between. The CDR3 has 14 residues. The V gene's germline CDR1 is MDHEN and CDR2 SYDVKM.

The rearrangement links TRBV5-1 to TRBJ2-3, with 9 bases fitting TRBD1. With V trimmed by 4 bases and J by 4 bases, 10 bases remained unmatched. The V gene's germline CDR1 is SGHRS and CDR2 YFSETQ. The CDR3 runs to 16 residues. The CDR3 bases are TGCGCCAGCAGCCCCAGGGACAGGGTGGGTGCAGATACGCAGTATTTT. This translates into CASSPRDRVGADTQYF.

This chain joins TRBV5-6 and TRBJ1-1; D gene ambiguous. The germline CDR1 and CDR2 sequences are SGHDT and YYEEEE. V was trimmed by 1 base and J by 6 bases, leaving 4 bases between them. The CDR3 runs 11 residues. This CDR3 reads CASSLQSEAFF. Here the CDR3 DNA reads TGTGCCAGCAGCTTGCAGTCTGAAGCTTTCTTT.

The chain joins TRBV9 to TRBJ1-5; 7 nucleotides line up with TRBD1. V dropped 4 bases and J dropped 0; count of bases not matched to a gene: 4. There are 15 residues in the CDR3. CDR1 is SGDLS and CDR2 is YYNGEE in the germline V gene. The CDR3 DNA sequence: TGTGCCAGCAGCAGAGGGACAGATAGCAATCAGCCCCAGCATTTT. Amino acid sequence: CASSRGTDSNQPQHF. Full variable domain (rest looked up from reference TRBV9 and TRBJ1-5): DSGVTQTPKHLITATGQRVTLRCSPRSGDLSVYWYQQSLDQGLQFLIQYYNGEERAKGNILERFSAQQFPDLHSELNLSSLELGDSALYFCASSRGTDSNQPQHFGDGTRLSIL.

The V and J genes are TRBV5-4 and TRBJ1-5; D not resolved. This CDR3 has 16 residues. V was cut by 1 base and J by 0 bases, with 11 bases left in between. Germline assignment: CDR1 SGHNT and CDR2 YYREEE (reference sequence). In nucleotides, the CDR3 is TGTGCCAGCAGCTTGAGAACAGAAAATAGCAATCAGCCCCAGCATTTT. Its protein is CASSLRTENSNQPQHF.

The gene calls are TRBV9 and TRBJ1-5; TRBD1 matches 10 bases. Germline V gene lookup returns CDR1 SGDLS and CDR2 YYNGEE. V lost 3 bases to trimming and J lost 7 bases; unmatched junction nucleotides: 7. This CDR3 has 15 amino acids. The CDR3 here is CASSERGTGEQPQHF. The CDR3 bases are TGTGCCAGCAGCGAGAGAGGGACAGGGGAGCAGCCCCAGCATTTT.

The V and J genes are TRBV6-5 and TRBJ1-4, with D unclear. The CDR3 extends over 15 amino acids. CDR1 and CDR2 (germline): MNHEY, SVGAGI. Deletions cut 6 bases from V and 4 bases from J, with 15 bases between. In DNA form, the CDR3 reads TGTGCCAGCAGAATTCGGCGCGGAGGTAATGAAAAACTGTTTTTT. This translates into CASRIRRGGNEKLFF.

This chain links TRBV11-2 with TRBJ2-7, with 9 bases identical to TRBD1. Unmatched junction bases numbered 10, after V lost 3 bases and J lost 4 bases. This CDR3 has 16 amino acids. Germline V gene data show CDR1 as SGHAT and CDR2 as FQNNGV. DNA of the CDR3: TGTGCCAGCAGCTTCGGGACAGGGTTTAATCTATACGAGCAGTACTTC. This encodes CASSFGTGFNLYEQYF.

The CDR3 protein is CASSPGLAGTSYNEQFF. DNA of the CDR3: TGTGCCAGCAGCCCAGGACTAGCGGGAACATCCTACAATGAGCAGTTCTTC. The rearrangement links TRBV9 to TRBJ2-1, with 12 bases aligning to TRBD2. Germline assignment: CDR1 SGDLS and CDR2 YYNGEE. The CDR3 has 17 residues. With 4 bases clipped from V and 1 base from J, the junction kept 6 bases outside the gene matches.

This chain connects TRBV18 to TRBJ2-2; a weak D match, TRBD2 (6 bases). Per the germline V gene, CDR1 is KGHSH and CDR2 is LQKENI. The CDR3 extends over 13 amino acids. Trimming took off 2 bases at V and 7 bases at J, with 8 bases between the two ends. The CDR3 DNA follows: TGTGCCAGCTCACCAAGGGGAGGCGGGGAGCTGTTTTTT. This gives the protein CASSPRGGGELFF.

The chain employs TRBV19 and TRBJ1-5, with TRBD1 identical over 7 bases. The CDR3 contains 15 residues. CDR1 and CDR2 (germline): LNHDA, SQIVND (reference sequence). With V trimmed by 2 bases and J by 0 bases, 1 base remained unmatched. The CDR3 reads CASSIQGVSNQPQHF. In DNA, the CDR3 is TGTGCCAGTAGTATACAGGGGGTTAGCAATCAGCCCCAGCATTTT.